The rows below give T cell receptor beta chains drawn from one sample of a study of blood T cell repertoires in COVID-19. Profiled with immunoSEQ multiplex PCR; TCRdb holds only in-frame clones, not every one. Among about 97,000 clones, roughly nine tenths were seen once, and the ten largest hold about 18%. Sequencing was performed on peripheral blood. The receptors stem from a man aged 45-65 years with acute or convalescent COVID-19. Both conserved end residues are part of each CDR3. The order of the fields is J gene, V gene, clone size, D gene, CDR3 DNA, CDR3 protein. A D gene is named only where the DNA matches it firmly. Expanded clones are given a class, and other clones once, few, many or no size at all.

>TRBJ2-3|TRBV3-1/TRBV3-2|.|TRBD2
TGTGCCAGCAGCCTTCTACTAGCGGGGGGGGCCGGTACGCAGTATTTT
CASSLLLAGGAGTQYF
>TRBJ2-7|TRBV7-6|.|.
TGTGCCAGCAGCTTTAGCCGAACGGGGAGAACCGAGCAGTACTTC
CASSFSRTGRTEQYF
>TRBJ2-5|TRBV19|.|.
TGTGCCAGTAGTCGCGTTCGGGGTTGGAGGCAAGAGACCCAGTACTTC
CASSRVRGWRQETQYF
>TRBJ1-1|TRBV2|once|TRBD1
TGTGCCAGCAGTCCTACAGGGGACACTGAAGCTTTCTTT
CASSPTGDTEAFF
>TRBJ1-1|TRBV19|.|.
TGTGCCAGTAGTATAGATCTGGGCAGAATATATGAAGCTTTCTTT
CASSIDLGRIYEAFF
>TRBJ1-2|TRBV28|.|TRBD1
TGTGCCAGCAGAGCAGGGGGCTCAAGTGGCTACACCTTC
CASRAGGSSGYTF
>TRBJ1-4|TRBV28|.|TRBD1
TGTGCCAGCAGTTTATCTGGGACAGGGCGAAGCGAAAAACTGTTTTTT
CASSLSGTGRSEKLFF
>TRBJ2-7|TRBV5-1|.|.
TGCGCCAGCACCTACGGAGGAGAACCCTACGAGCAGTACTTC
CASTYGGEPYEQYF
>TRBJ2-4|TRBV3-1/TRBV3-2|.|.
TGTGCCAGCAGCCAAGAGGGGCCCCGGGCCAACATTCAGTACTTC
CASSQEGPRANIQYF
>TRBJ2-6|TRBV2|.|.
TGTGCCAGCAGTGAACGGGAAACTGGGGCCAACGTCCTGACTTTC
CASSERETGANVLTF
>TRBJ2-1|TRBV12-3/TRBV12-4|.|TRBD2
TGTGCCAGCAGACTAGCGGGACCCCCAGAGCAGTTCTTC
CASRLAGPPEQFF
>TRBJ2-1|TRBV4-3|.|.
TGCGCCAGCAGCCAGGTTAGATACAATGAGCAGTTCTTC
CASSQVRYNEQFF
>TRBJ2-1|TRBV10-1|.|.
TGCGCCAGCAGTGACCCCCAGGGCCCTTCCTACAATGAGCAGTTCTTC
CASSDPQGPSYNEQFF
>TRBJ1-1|TRBV7-6|.|.
TGTGCCAGCAGCTTAGGGACACAAGACACTGAAGCTTTCTTT
CASSLGTQDTEAFF
>TRBJ2-1|TRBV4-2|.|TRBD2
TGTGCCAGCAGCCATCCTGGGGGCGGGGGGGCCAGGAATGAGCAGTTCTTC
CASSHPGGGGARNEQFF
>TRBJ2-5|TRBV5-1|once|TRBD1
TGCGCCAGCAGCTTGGGACAGGGGGCATGGCGAGAGACCCAGTACTTC
CASSLGQGAWRETQYF
>TRBJ1-2|TRBV2|.|.
TGTGCCAGCAGTGCAGGGAGGGGGACTTTGGACTATGGCTACACCTTC
CASSAGRGTLDYGYTF
>TRBJ2-1|TRBV5-5|.|.
TGTGCCAGCAGCCCTTGGAGAAACGATGAGCAGTTCTTC
CASSPWRNDEQFF
>TRBJ1-2|TRBV6-5|few|TRBD1
TGTGCCAGCAGTTACTCGCAGGGGGGTAGCTATGGCTACACCTTC
CASSYSQGGSYGYTF
>TRBJ1-1|TRBV19|.|.
TGTGCCAGTAGTATGGGAGGGGCCGCTGAAGCTTTCTTT
CASSMGGAAEAFF
>TRBJ1-1|TRBV29-1|.|.
TGCAGCGTTGAGAGGGAGGGGGGCCGGCCGGGAGCTTTCTTT
CSVEREGGRPGAFF
>TRBJ2-3|TRBV19|.|TRBD2
TGTGCCAGTAGTATACTGGGCGGGGGGGGCACAGATACGCAGTATTTT
CASSILGGGGTDTQYF
>TRBJ2-3|TRBV2|.|.
TGTGCCAGCAGGCGGGACCCCACAGATACGCAGTATTTT
CASRRDPTDTQYF
>TRBJ1-1|TRBV7-8|.|.
TGTGCCAGCAGCTTAGTAGGTTCGGGCACTGAAGCTTTCTTT
CASSLVGSGTEAFF
>TRBJ1-5|TRBV19|.|.
TGTGCCAGTAAAGGGGATGCAGGTCAGCCCCAGCATTTT
CASKGDAGQPQHF
>TRBJ1-5|TRBV2|.|.
TGTGCCAGCAGGGAGACAGAAAATCAGCCCCAGCATTTT
CASRETENQPQHF
>TRBJ1-1|TRBV7-9|.|.
TGTGCCAGCAGGTTCGGACAGCCGAACACTGAAGCTTTCTTT
CASRFGQPNTEAFF
>TRBJ2-2|TRBV7-8|.|.
TGTGCCAGCAGCCTTAGAGGTGGCGGGCCGAACACCGGGGAGCTGTTTTTT
CASSLRGGGPNTGELFF
>TRBJ2-5|TRBV9|few|TRBD2
TGTGCCAGCAGCGTAGGGCTAGCGGGAGAGACCCAGTACTTC
CASSVGLAGETQYF
>TRBJ1-5|TRBV19|.|.
TGTGCCAGTAGTATTTACGGGTATAGCAATCAGCCCCAGCATTTT
CASSIYGYSNQPQHF
>TRBJ2-1|TRBV7-9|once|TRBD2
TGTGCCAGCAGCTTTCCCACGGGACTAGCCGATTCCTACAATGAGCAGTTCTTC
CASSFPTGLADSYNEQFF
>TRBJ2-6|TRBV6-5|.|.
TGTGCCAGCAGACCCGACAGTGCCGGGGCCAACGTCCTGACTTTC
CASRPDSAGANVLTF
>TRBJ1-3|TRBV3-1/TRBV3-2|.|.
TGTGCCAGCAGCCGGGGCTTCTCTGGAAACACCATATATTTT
CASSRGFSGNTIYF
>TRBJ2-7|TRBV11-2|.|.
TGTGCCAGCACACACGGGCCGGGGAGCTCCTACGAGCAGTACTTC
CASTHGPGSSYEQYF
>TRBJ1-5|TRBV19|few|.
TGTGCCAGTAGGGGATGGACAGATTATAGCAATCAGCCCCAGCATTTT
CASRGWTDYSNQPQHF
>TRBJ1-2|TRBV7-9|once|.
TGTGCCAGCAGCTCTAGGCGGCGAGCTCCCAATGGCTACACCTTC
CASSSRRRAPNGYTF
>TRBJ1-3|TRBV19|few|.
TGTGCCAGTGTTGTCGCCGGACACTTCGGAAACACCATATATTTT
CASVVAGHFGNTIYF
>TRBJ2-1|TRBV12-5|.|.
TGTGCTAGTGGTTTTGCTAGGGGCACGTACAATGAGCAGTTCTTC
CASGFARGTYNEQFF
>TRBJ1-1|TRBV10-3|.|TRBD1
TGTGCCATCTCGGGACAGCAAGAAACTGAAGCTTTCTTT
CAISGQQETEAFF
>TRBJ2-5|TRBV5-1|once|TRBD2
TGCGCCAGCAGCCTGGGGACTACACAAGAGATCCAGTACTTC
CASSLGTTQEIQYF
>TRBJ2-1|TRBV10-1|.|TRBD2
TGCGCCAGCAGTCGGGGGACTAGCGGGGTCTACAATGAGCAGTTCTTC
CASSRGTSGVYNEQFF
>TRBJ2-5|TRBV12-3/TRBV12-4|.|TRBD1
TGTGCCAGCACTCGAGGGGGCGTTGAGACCCAGTACTTC
CASTRGGVETQYF
>TRBJ1-1|TRBV4-1|.|TRBD1
TGCGCCAGCAGCCAAGATAAGGCCGACAGGGTACGGACTGAAGCTTTCTTT
CASSQDKADRVRTEAFF